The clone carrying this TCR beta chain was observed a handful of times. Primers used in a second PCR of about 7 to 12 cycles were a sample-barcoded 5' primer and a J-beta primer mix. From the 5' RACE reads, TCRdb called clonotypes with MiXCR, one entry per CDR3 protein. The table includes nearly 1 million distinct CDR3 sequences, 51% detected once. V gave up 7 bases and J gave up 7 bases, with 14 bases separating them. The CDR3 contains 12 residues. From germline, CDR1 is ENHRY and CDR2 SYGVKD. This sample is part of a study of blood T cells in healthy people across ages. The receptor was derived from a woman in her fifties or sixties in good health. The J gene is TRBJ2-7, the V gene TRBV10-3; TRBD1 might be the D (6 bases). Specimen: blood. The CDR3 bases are TGTGCCATCATGGTCAGGGGTGGGGAGCAGTACTTC. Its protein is CAIMVRGGEQYF.